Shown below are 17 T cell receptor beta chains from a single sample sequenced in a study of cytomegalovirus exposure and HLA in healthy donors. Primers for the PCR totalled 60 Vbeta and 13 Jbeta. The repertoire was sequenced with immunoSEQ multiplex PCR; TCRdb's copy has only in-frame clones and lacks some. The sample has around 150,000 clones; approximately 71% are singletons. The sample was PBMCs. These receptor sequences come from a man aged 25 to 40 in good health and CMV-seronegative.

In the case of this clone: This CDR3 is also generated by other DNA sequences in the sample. The CDR3 coding sequence is TGTGCCAGCAGCTTGCAGGGGTCCTACGAGCAGTACTTC. Encoded protein: CASSLQGSYEQYF. The J gene is TRBJ2-7, the V gene TRBV11-2; possible D gene TRBD1, 6 bases. The germline V gene encodes CDR1 SGHAT and CDR2 FQNNGV. V was shortened by 3 bases and J by 1 base, with 7 bases between the two germline ends. The CDR3 covers 13 residues.

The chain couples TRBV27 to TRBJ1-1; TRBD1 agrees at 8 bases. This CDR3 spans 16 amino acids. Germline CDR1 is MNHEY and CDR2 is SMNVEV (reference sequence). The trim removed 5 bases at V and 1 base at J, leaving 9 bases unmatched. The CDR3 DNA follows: TGTGCCAGCAGTCGATCCGTCGGACAGGGGAACACTGAAGCTTTCTTT. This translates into CASSRSVGQGNTEAFF.

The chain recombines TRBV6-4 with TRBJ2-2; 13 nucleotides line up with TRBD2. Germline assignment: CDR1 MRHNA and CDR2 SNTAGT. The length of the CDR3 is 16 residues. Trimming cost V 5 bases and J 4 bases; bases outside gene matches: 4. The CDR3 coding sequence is TGTGCCAGCAGTCGGACTAGCGGGAGCGGCACCGGGGAGCTGTTTTTT. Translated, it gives CASSRTSGSGTGELFF.

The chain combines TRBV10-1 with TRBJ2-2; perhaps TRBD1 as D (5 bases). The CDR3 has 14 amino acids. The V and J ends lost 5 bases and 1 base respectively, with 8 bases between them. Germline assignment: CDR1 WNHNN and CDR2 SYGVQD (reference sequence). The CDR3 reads CASSPTGNTGELFF. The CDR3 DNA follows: TGCGCCAGCAGTCCTACAGGGAACACCGGGGAGCTGTTTTTT.

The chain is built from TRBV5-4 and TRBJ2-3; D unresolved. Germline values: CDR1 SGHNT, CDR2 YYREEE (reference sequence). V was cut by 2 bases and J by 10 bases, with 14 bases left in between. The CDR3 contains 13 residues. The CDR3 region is CASSLVESGAQYF. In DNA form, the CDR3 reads TGTGCCAGCAGCTTAGTGGAGTCGGGTGCGCAGTATTTT.

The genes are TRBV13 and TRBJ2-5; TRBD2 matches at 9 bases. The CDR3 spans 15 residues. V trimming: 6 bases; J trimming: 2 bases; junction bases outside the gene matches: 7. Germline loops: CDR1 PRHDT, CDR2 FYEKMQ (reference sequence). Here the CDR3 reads CASSIGTSSQETQYF. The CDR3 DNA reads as TGTGCCAGCAGTATAGGGACTAGCAGTCAAGAGACCCAGTACTTC.

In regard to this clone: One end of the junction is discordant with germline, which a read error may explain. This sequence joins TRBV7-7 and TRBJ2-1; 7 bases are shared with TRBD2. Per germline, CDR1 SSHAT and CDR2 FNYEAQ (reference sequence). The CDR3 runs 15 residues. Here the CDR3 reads CASSMVRGSMNEQFF. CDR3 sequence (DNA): TGTGCTAGCAGCATGGTTCGCGGGAGCATGAATGAGCAGTTCTTC. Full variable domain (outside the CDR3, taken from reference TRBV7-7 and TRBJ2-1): GAGVSQSPRYKVTKRGQDVTLRCDPISSHATLYWYQQALGQGPEFLTYFNYEAQPDKSGLPSDRFSAERPEGSISTLTIQRTEQRDSAMYRCASSMVRGSMNEQFFGPGTRLTVL.

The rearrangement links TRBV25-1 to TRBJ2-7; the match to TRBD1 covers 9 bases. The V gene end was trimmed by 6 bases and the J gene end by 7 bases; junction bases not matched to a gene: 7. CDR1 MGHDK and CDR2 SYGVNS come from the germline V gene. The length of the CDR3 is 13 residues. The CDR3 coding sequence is TGTGCCAGCAGGGGGACAGGGCGGGGGGAGCAGTACTTC. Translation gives CASRGTGRGEQYF.

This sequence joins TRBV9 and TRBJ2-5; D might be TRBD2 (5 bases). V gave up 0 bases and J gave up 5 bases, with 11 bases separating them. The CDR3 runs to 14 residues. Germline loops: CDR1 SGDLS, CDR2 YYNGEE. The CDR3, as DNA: TGTGCCAGCAGCGTAGGGTCGGGGAAGGAGACCCAGTACTTC. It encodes CASSVGSGKETQYF.

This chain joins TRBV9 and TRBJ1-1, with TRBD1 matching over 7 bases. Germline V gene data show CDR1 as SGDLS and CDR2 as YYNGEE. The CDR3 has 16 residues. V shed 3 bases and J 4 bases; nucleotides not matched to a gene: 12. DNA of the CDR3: TGTGCCAGCAGCGGAGACAGCCGACAGGGATCCACTGAAGCTTTCTTT. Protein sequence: CASSGDSRQGSTEAFF.

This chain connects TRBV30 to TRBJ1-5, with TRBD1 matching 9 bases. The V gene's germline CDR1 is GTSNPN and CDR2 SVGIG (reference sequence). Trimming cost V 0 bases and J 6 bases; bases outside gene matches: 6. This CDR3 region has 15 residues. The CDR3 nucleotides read TGTGCCTGGAGTGTAGGGGGGACAGGGTTTCAGCCCCAGCATTTT. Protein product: CAWSVGGTGFQPQHF.

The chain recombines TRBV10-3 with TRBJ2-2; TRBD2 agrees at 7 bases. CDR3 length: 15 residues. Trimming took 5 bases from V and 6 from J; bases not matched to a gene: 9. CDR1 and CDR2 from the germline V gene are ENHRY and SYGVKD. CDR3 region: CAISHPAGGAGELFF. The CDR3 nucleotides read TGTGCCATCAGTCACCCCGCTGGGGGGGCCGGGGAGCTGTTTTTT.

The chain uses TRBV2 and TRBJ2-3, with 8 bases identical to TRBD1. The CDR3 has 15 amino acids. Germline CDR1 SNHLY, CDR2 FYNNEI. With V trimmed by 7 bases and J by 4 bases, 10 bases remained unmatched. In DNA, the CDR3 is TGTGCCAGCACCCTAGACAGGGGACGCGCAGATACGCAGTATTTT. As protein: CASTLDRGRADTQYF. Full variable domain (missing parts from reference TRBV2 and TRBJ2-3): EPEVTQTPSHQVTQMGQEVILRCVPISNHLYFYWYRQILGQKVEFLVSFYNNEISEKSEIFDDQFSVERPDGSNFTLKIRSTKLEDSAMYFCASTLDRGRADTQYFGPGTRLTVL.

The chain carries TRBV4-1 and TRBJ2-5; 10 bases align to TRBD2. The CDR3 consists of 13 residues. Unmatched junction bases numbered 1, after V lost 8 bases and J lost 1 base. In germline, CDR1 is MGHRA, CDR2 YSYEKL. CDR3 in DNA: TGCGCCAGCGGACTAGCGGTCCAAGAGACCCAGTACTTC. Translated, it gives CASGLAVQETQYF.

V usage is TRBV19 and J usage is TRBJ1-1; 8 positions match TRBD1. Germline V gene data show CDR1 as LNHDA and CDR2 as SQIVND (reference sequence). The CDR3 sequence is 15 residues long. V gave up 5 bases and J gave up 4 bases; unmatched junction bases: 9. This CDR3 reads CASSGHRGLGTEAFF. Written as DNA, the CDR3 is TGTGCCAGTAGTGGCCACAGGGGGTTGGGCACTGAAGCTTTCTTT.

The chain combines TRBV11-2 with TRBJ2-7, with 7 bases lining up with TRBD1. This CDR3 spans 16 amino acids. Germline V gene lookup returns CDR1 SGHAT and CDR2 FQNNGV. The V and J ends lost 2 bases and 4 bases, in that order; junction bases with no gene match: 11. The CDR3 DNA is TGTGCCAGCAGCTTATATCGGGCAGGGGGTGTTTACGAGCAGTACTTC. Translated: CASSLYRAGGVYEQYF.

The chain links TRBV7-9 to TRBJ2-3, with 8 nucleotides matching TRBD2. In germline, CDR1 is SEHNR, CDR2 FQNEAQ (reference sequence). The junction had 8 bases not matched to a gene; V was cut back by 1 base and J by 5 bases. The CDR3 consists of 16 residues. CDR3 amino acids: CASSLGNSGSGDTQYF. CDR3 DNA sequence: TGTGCCAGCAGCTTAGGGAACAGCGGGAGTGGAGATACGCAGTATTTT.